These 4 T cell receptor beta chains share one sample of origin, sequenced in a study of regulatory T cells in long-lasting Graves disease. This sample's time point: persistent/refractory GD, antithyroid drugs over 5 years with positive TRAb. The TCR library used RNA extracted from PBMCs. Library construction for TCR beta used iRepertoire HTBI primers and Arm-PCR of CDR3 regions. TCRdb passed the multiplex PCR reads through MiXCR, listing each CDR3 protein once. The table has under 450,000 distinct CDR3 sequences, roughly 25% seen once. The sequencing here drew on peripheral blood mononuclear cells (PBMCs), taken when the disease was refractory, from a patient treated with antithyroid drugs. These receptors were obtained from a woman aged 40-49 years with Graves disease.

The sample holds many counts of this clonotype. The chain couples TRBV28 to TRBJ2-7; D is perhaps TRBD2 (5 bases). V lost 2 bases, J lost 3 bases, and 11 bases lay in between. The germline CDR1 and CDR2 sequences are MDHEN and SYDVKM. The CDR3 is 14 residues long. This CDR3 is CASSLEGKYYEQYF. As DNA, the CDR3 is TGTGCCAGCAGTTTAGAGGGCAAATACTACGAGCAGTACTTC.

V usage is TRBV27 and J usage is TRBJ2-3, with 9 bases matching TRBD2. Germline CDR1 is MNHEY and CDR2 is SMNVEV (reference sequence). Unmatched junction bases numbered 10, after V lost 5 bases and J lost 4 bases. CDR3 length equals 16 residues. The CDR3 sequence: CASSPNSGSDSDTQYF. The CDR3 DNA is TGTGCCAGCAGTCCTAATAGCGGGAGTGACTCAGATACGCAGTATTTT.

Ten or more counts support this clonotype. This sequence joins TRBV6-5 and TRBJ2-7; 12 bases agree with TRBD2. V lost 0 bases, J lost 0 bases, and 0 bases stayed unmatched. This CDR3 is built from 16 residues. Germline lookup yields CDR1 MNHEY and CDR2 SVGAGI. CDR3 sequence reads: CASSYSGLAGSYEQYF. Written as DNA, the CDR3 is TGTGCCAGCAGTTACTCGGGACTAGCGGGCTCCTACGAGCAGTACTTC.

The CDR3: CASTLAGSYNEQFF. CDR3 DNA sequence: TGCGCCAGCACGTTAGCGGGTTCCTACAATGAGCAGTTCTTC. This sequence joins TRBV10-2 and TRBJ2-1; 7 bases line up with TRBD2. CDR3 size: 14 residues. The V gene end was trimmed by 7 bases and the J gene end by 1 base; junction bases not matched to a gene: 4. Germline V CDR1 and CDR2: WSHSY, SAAADI.